This entry lists 13 T cell receptor beta chains sequenced from one sample in a study of blood T cell repertoires in COVID-19. Measured with immunoSEQ multiplex PCR; TCRdb has only the in-frame clones, and not every one. The data hold 220,000 or so clones, with about 86% observed a single time. Sequencing was performed on peripheral blood. The receptor source for this set is a woman aged 60-75 years with acute or convalescent COVID-19.

The CDR3 region is CASSLEQADYGYTF. CDR3 nucleotide sequence: TGCGCCAGCAGCTTGGAACAGGCAGACTATGGCTACACCTTC. The gene calls are TRBV5-1 and TRBJ1-2, with a possible D match to TRBD1 (5 bases). The ends were cut back, 0 bases at V and 3 bases at J, with 9 bases in the middle. Germline lookup yields CDR1 SGHRS and CDR2 YFSETQ. This CDR3 spans 14 amino acids.

This clone has only one observation. The chain joins TRBV3-1 (or the pseudogene TRBV3-2) to TRBJ1-4, with 11 nucleotides matching TRBD1. CDR3 length equals 16 residues. V lost 4 bases and J lost 7; bases outside the gene matches: 8. The germline CDR1 and CDR2 sequences are LGHDT and YNNKEL (reference sequence). The CDR3 DNA sequence: TGTGCCAGCAGCCTTCAGCGGACAGGGGGCTTTGAAAAACTGTTTTTT. Protein product: CASSLQRTGGFEKLFF.

The V gene is TRBV7-9, the J gene TRBJ2-7; TRBD2 is a possible D gene (5 bases). From germline, CDR1 is SEHNR and CDR2 FQNEAQ (reference sequence). V lost 2 bases to trimming and J lost 6 bases, with 11 bases between them. This CDR3 is built from 13 residues. CDR3 in amino acids: CASSLTAVGEQYF. The CDR3 bases are TGTGCCAGCAGCTTAACAGCGGTAGGCGAGCAGTACTTC. Using reference TRBV7-9 and TRBJ2-7 for the parts outside the CDR3, the full variable domain is DTGVSQNPRHKITKRGQNVTFRCDPISEHNRLYWYRQTLGQGPEFLTYFQNEAQLEKSRLLSDRFSAERPKGSFSTLEIQRTEQGDSAMYLCASSLTAVGEQYFGPGTRLTVT.

This clone showed up just once. This chain connects TRBV6-4 to TRBJ2-7; TRBD1 might be the D (5 bases). The CDR3 spans 11 residues. Germline V lookup: CDR1 MRHNA, CDR2 SNTAGT. V gave up 4 bases and J gave up 5 bases, with 6 bases separating them. CDR3 protein: CASSADNEQYF. The CDR3 nucleotides are TGTGCCAGCAGTGCGGACAACGAGCAGTACTTC.

The chain joins TRBV7-2 to TRBJ2-7; 14 bases fit TRBD2. J was trimmed by 3 bases and V by 3 bases; bases with no gene match: 4. The CDR3 contains 16 residues. CDR1 is SGHTA, CDR2 FQGNSA, per germline. The CDR3 bases are TGTGCCAGCAGCTTTCCGACTAGCGGGGGGGTCTACGAGCAGTACTTC. It translates to CASSFPTSGGVYEQYF.

The chain is built from TRBV5-1 and TRBJ1-3; tentative D call: TRBD1 (6 bases). The CDR3 is 13 residues long. The germline V gene encodes CDR1 SGHRS and CDR2 YFSETQ. Trimming stripped 0 bases from V and 9 bases from J, with 10 bases between. CDR3 protein: CASSLAGVSTIYF. In nucleotides, the CDR3 is TGCGCCAGCAGCTTGGCAGGGGTGAGCACCATATATTTT.

The chain uses TRBV28 and TRBJ1-2, with D hard to call. The CDR3 length is 14 residues. V dropped 4 bases and J dropped 1 base, with 10 bases sitting between them. Germline V CDR1 and CDR2: MDHEN, SYDVKM. DNA for the CDR3: TGTGCCAGCAGTTCCCAACGGGTTAACTATGGCTACACCTTC. Protein product: CASSSQRVNYGYTF.

The chain recombines TRBV6-5 with TRBJ1-6; no definite D call. Deletions cut 6 bases from V and 7 bases from J, with 7 bases between. The CDR3 has 12 residues. Germline CDR1 reads MNHEY; CDR2 reads SVGAGI. CDR3 bases: TGTGCCAGCAGAACAGAGAATTCACCCCTCCACTTT. This translates into CASRTENSPLHF.

V is TRBV4-3 and J is TRBJ2-1; D possibly corresponds to TRBD1 (5 bases). Germline V CDR1 and CDR2: LGHNA, YSLEER. This CDR3 region has 16 residues. Trimming removed 1 base from V and 5 bases from J, with 15 bases in between. CDR3 nucleotide sequence: TGCGCCAGCAGCCAAGGTCCAGGGTGGACGAACAATGAGCAGTTCTTC. Protein sequence: CASSQGPGWTNNEQFF.

The count of this clone is one. This chain joins TRBV5-4 and TRBJ1-2, with TRBD1 matching over 7 bases. This CDR3 is 15 amino acids long. The ends lost 2 bases at V and 9 bases at J; junction bases unmatched: 13. CDR1 and CDR2 (germline): SGHNT, YYREEE (reference sequence). CDR3 sequence: CASSFALDRDIRYTF. In DNA, the CDR3 is TGTGCCAGCAGCTTCGCCCTAGACAGGGACATTCGCTACACCTTC.

The gene calls are TRBV4-3 and TRBJ1-6; D call uncertain. CDR1 is LGHNA and CDR2 is YSLEER in the germline V gene. The CDR3 loop spans 17 amino acids. Trimming took off 2 bases at V and 3 bases at J, with 14 bases between the two ends. The CDR3 loop reads CASSQRPIGYYNSPLHF. Written as DNA, the CDR3 is TGCGCCAGCAGCCAACGCCCGATCGGGTACTATAATTCACCCCTCCACTTT.

The J gene is TRBJ2-7, the V gene TRBV5-4; the match to TRBD2 covers 7 bases. Germline loops: CDR1 SGHNT, CDR2 YYREEE (reference sequence). J lost 0 bases, V lost 1 base, and 4 bases had no gene match. The CDR3 is 15 amino acids. The CDR3 reads CASSLPGGSSYEQYF. The CDR3 nucleotides read TGTGCCAGCAGCTTGCCCGGGGGGAGCTCCTACGAGCAGTACTTC.

In its sample, this clone was seen once. This chain connects TRBV2 to TRBJ1-6; maybe TRBD1 (6 bases). The V end was cut by 10 bases, the J end by 7 bases, with 14 bases between. The CDR3 sequence is 13 residues long. Germline loops: CDR1 SNHLY, CDR2 FYNNEI. CDR3 in amino acids: CAILQGNNSPLHF. The CDR3 nucleotides read TGTGCCATCCTGCAGGGGAACAATTCACCCCTCCACTTT.